This entry describes one TCR beta chain. This specimen comes from a study of cytomegalovirus exposure and HLA in healthy donors. Overall study: The roughly 120 validation repertoires matched the 650 to 850 first-cohort repertoires in platform, a later analysis reported.

The germline V gene has CDR1 LGHNT and CDR2 FRNRAP. Unmatched junction bases numbered 2, after V lost 1 base and J lost 2 bases. This CDR3 has 16 residues. The table came from immunoSEQ multiplex PCR; TCRdb's copy has only in-frame clones and leaves some out. This table holds tens of thousands of clones, more than 85% found once. J is TRBJ2-1 and V is TRBV12-5, with 10 positions matching TRBD1. The specimen sequenced was PBMCs. This receptor was obtained from a man younger than 30 in good health and CMV-seronegative. The CDR3 here is CASGLAGQGTYNEQFF. DNA for the CDR3: TGTGCTAGTGGTTTGGCGGGACAGGGGACCTACAATGAGCAGTTCTTC.